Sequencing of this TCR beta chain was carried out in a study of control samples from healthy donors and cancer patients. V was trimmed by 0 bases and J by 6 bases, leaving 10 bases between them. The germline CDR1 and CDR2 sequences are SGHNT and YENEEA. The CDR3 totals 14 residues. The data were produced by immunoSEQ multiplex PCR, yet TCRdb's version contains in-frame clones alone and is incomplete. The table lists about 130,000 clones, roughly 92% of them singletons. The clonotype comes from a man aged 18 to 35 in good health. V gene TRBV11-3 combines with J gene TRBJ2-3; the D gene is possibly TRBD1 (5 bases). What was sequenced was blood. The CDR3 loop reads CASSLDYPGDTQYF. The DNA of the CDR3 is TGTGCCAGCAGCTTAGATTATCCAGGGGATACGCAGTATTTT.